Listed below are T cell receptor beta chains from one sample, sequenced in a study of T-cell memory formation after mild COVID-19. TCRdb analysed the 5' RACE reads with MiXCR anew, one entry per CDR3 protein. The table has over 70,000 distinct CDR3 sequences, 10% to 15% seen once. Input material: PBMCs or a T cell subset sorted from them (not recorded which). The receptors originated from an adult woman who had mild COVID-19 (a few samples of this study predate the infection). Cell type and time point are not known. Both conserved end residues are part of each CDR3. Each record gives: CDR3 DNA, CDR3 protein, V gene, clone size, D gene, J gene. A D gene is named only where the DNA matches it firmly. Where a row states a size, it is once, few, many or the class of an expanded clone; other rows omit it.

cdr3_nt: TGTGCCAGCAGTGATGGGGTCGGTTCCTACAATGAGCAGTTCTTC
cdr3_aa: CASSDGVGSYNEQFF
v_call: TRBV6-4
clone_size: NA
d_call: NA
j_call: TRBJ2-1

cdr3_nt: TGTGCCAGCAGTTTTGAGCGCCAAGAGACCCAGTACTTC
cdr3_aa: CASSFERQETQYF
v_call: TRBV12-3/TRBV12-4
clone_size: few
d_call: NA
j_call: TRBJ2-5

cdr3_nt: TGTGCCAGCAGTTACGTCAGGGTGTCGAACAATGAGCAGTTCTTC
cdr3_aa: CASSYVRVSNNEQFF
v_call: TRBV6-5
clone_size: few
d_call: NA
j_call: TRBJ2-1

cdr3_nt: TGTGCCATCTCTCCTTCGTTGAGGACTACGGACCAAGAGACCCAGTACTTC
cdr3_aa: CAISPSLRTTDQETQYF
v_call: TRBV10-3
clone_size: few
d_call: NA
j_call: TRBJ2-5

cdr3_nt: TGTGCCAGCAGCCCGCCGGGACAGGGGAACTATGGCTACACCTTC
cdr3_aa: CASSPPGQGNYGYTF
v_call: TRBV7-6
clone_size: NA
d_call: TRBD1
j_call: TRBJ1-2

cdr3_nt: TGCGCCAGCAGCTTGGCCGGGACAGGCGCCTACGAGCAGTACTTC
cdr3_aa: CASSLAGTGAYEQYF
v_call: TRBV5-1
clone_size: NA
d_call: TRBD1
j_call: TRBJ2-7

cdr3_nt: TGTGCCAGCAGCGCCACAGACAATGAGCAGTTCTTC
cdr3_aa: CASSATDNEQFF
v_call: TRBV7-9
clone_size: NA
d_call: NA
j_call: TRBJ2-1

cdr3_nt: TGTGCCAGCAGTGGCCAGGGAGATTACAATGAGCAGTTCTTC
cdr3_aa: CASSGQGDYNEQFF
v_call: TRBV6-2/TRBV6-3
clone_size: NA
d_call: NA
j_call: TRBJ2-1

cdr3_nt: TGTGCCAGCAGTTGGCCTAGCGGGAGGGCCTCGTACAATGAGCAGTTCTTC
cdr3_aa: CASSWPSGRASYNEQFF
v_call: TRBV7-9
clone_size: many
d_call: TRBD2
j_call: TRBJ2-1

cdr3_nt: TGTGCCAGCAGCTTGGCGGTCCCGAGCTCCTATAATTCACCCCTCCACTTT
cdr3_aa: CASSLAVPSSYNSPLHF
v_call: TRBV5-6
clone_size: NA
d_call: NA
j_call: TRBJ1-6

cdr3_nt: TGTGCCAGCAGCCCCACTAGCGTATGGTCTACCGGGGAGCTGTTTTTT
cdr3_aa: CASSPTSVWSTGELFF
v_call: TRBV11-3
clone_size: NA
d_call: TRBD2
j_call: TRBJ2-2

cdr3_nt: TGTGCCACCAGCCGGACGGCACAGGGGGAGTACAATGAGCAGTTCTTC
cdr3_aa: CATSRTAQGEYNEQFF
v_call: TRBV15
clone_size: few
d_call: TRBD1
j_call: TRBJ2-1

cdr3_nt: TGTGCCAGCAGCTTAGGACAGGGCTATTACGAGCAGTACTTC
cdr3_aa: CASSLGQGYYEQYF
v_call: TRBV7-8
clone_size: NA
d_call: TRBD1
j_call: TRBJ2-7

cdr3_nt: TGTGCCACCAGTGATTTGGCAGGCCCTCGGGAGCAGTTCTTC
cdr3_aa: CATSDLAGPREQFF
v_call: TRBV24-1
clone_size: few
d_call: NA
j_call: TRBJ2-1

cdr3_nt: TGCAGTGCTCCTAAAGATGGGCTAGCGAGTACTTACGAGCAGTACTTC
cdr3_aa: CSAPKDGLASTYEQYF
v_call: TRBV20-1
clone_size: NA
d_call: NA
j_call: TRBJ2-7

cdr3_nt: TGCAGTGCTAGGACGGGGGGGCATGGAGAGACCCAGTACTTC
cdr3_aa: CSARTGGHGETQYF
v_call: TRBV20-1
clone_size: many
d_call: TRBD2
j_call: TRBJ2-5

cdr3_nt: TGTGCCAGCAGCATAGGGACCAAAAACATTCAGTACTTC
cdr3_aa: CASSIGTKNIQYF
v_call: TRBV27
clone_size: few
d_call: NA
j_call: TRBJ2-4

cdr3_nt: TGCGCCAGCAGTCAAACCGGGACATCCTATGGCTACACCTTC
cdr3_aa: CASSQTGTSYGYTF
v_call: TRBV23-1
clone_size: NA
d_call: NA
j_call: TRBJ1-2

cdr3_nt: TGTGCCAGCAGTTTGGGGGACAAGACCTACGAGCAGTACTTC
cdr3_aa: CASSLGDKTYEQYF
v_call: TRBV27
clone_size: few
d_call: NA
j_call: TRBJ2-7

cdr3_nt: TGCAGTGCTATCGGGCGGGTCCACTCCTACGAGCAGTACTTC
cdr3_aa: CSAIGRVHSYEQYF
v_call: TRBV20-1
clone_size: few
d_call: NA
j_call: TRBJ2-7

cdr3_nt: TGTGCCAGTAGTTTATTACAGGGTAACGAGCAGTACTTC
cdr3_aa: CASSLLQGNEQYF
v_call: TRBV19
clone_size: NA
d_call: NA
j_call: TRBJ2-7

cdr3_nt: TGTGCCAGCAGCCCCGAGGCCGAGACAGGGGCGGTGGGCACTGAAGCTTTCTTT
cdr3_aa: CASSPEAETGAVGTEAFF
v_call: TRBV7-6
clone_size: NA
d_call: TRBD1
j_call: TRBJ1-1

cdr3_nt: TGTGCCACCAGTGACCTAGGGGCGACAGAGCAGTACTTC
cdr3_aa: CATSDLGATEQYF
v_call: TRBV24-1
clone_size: NA
d_call: NA
j_call: TRBJ2-7

cdr3_nt: TGCGCCAGCAGCCAAGGGACAGGGTCCATGGAGACCCAGTACTTC
cdr3_aa: CASSQGTGSMETQYF
v_call: TRBV4-1
clone_size: few
d_call: TRBD1
j_call: TRBJ2-5

cdr3_nt: TGCGCCAGCAGCCAAGAAGTTGCTAGCGGGTTCCACGAGCAGTACTTC
cdr3_aa: CASSQEVASGFHEQYF
v_call: TRBV4-3
clone_size: few
d_call: TRBD2
j_call: TRBJ2-7

cdr3_nt: TGTGCCAGCAGTTTACCCAACGGGGGCTATGGCTACACCTTC
cdr3_aa: CASSLPNGGYGYTF
v_call: TRBV12-3/TRBV12-4
clone_size: few
d_call: NA
j_call: TRBJ1-2

cdr3_nt: TGTGCCAGCAGCCCCCCTCTGGGCACTGAAGCTTTCTTT
cdr3_aa: CASSPPLGTEAFF
v_call: TRBV7-9
clone_size: few
d_call: NA
j_call: TRBJ1-1

cdr3_nt: TGCAGCGCCTGGACAGGGGCCTATGGGAATGAGCAGTTCTTC
cdr3_aa: CSAWTGAYGNEQFF
v_call: TRBV29-1
clone_size: NA
d_call: TRBD1
j_call: TRBJ2-1

cdr3_nt: TGTGCCAGCACAACATTTACAAATGAGCAGTTCTTC
cdr3_aa: CASTTFTNEQFF
v_call: TRBV11-2
clone_size: NA
d_call: NA
j_call: TRBJ2-1

cdr3_nt: TGTGCCAGCAGTTACTCCGGGACTAGCGGGAGTTGGGAGACCCAGTACTTC
cdr3_aa: CASSYSGTSGSWETQYF
v_call: TRBV6-5
clone_size: NA
d_call: TRBD2
j_call: TRBJ2-5

cdr3_nt: TGTGCCAGCAGCGCCCCGGCATCGGACGGCACCTACAATGAGCAGTTCTTC
cdr3_aa: CASSAPASDGTYNEQFF
v_call: TRBV7-9
clone_size: many
d_call: NA
j_call: TRBJ2-1

cdr3_nt: TGTGCCAGCAGCTTATACGGGGACACCGGGGAGCTGTTTTTT
cdr3_aa: CASSLYGDTGELFF
v_call: TRBV7-3
clone_size: many
d_call: NA
j_call: TRBJ2-2

cdr3_nt: TGTGCCAGCAGTCCAGGGGTTTTCTACGAGCAGTACTTC
cdr3_aa: CASSPGVFYEQYF
v_call: TRBV12-3/TRBV12-4
clone_size: NA
d_call: NA
j_call: TRBJ2-7

cdr3_nt: TGTGCCAGCAGCGTATCAGCTGGGACACTCGAACCCAACTCCCATAGCTACACCTTC
cdr3_aa: CASSVSAGTLEPNSHSYTF
v_call: TRBV9
clone_size: NA
d_call: NA
j_call: TRBJ1-2

cdr3_nt: TGTGCCAGCAGCTTGGTTGCGACAGAGACCCAGTACTTC
cdr3_aa: CASSLVATETQYF
v_call: TRBV5-6
clone_size: once
d_call: NA
j_call: TRBJ2-5

cdr3_nt: TGTGCCAGCAGCCCGACTCTACGAGAACAGTACTTC
cdr3_aa: CASSPTLREQYF
v_call: TRBV11-2
clone_size: many
d_call: NA
j_call: TRBJ2-7

cdr3_nt: TGTGCCAGCAGTTTAGGACAGATCTACGAGCAGTACTTC
cdr3_aa: CASSLGQIYEQYF
v_call: TRBV12-3/TRBV12-4
clone_size: NA
d_call: NA
j_call: TRBJ2-7

cdr3_nt: TGTGCCAGCAGCCTTGCAGGGGAGCAAGAGACCCAGTACTTC
cdr3_aa: CASSLAGEQETQYF
v_call: TRBV6-5
clone_size: medium-sized
d_call: NA
j_call: TRBJ2-5

cdr3_nt: TGTGCCAGCAGTGGAGACCGACGGGAGCAGTTCTTC
cdr3_aa: CASSGDRREQFF
v_call: TRBV6-5
clone_size: few
d_call: NA
j_call: TRBJ2-1

cdr3_nt: TGCGCCAGCGCTCAGGGACAGGGGGCCCTCTACAATGAGCAGTTCTTC
cdr3_aa: CASAQGQGALYNEQFF
v_call: TRBV5-1
clone_size: NA
d_call: TRBD1
j_call: TRBJ2-1

cdr3_nt: TGTGCCAGCAGCCCCAGACTAGCGGACGGAGATACGCAGTATTTT
cdr3_aa: CASSPRLADGDTQYF
v_call: TRBV7-9
clone_size: many
d_call: TRBD2
j_call: TRBJ2-3

cdr3_nt: TGCGCCAGCAGCCAAGAGCCAGGACAGGCAACCTCCTACAATGAGCAGTTCTTC
cdr3_aa: CASSQEPGQATSYNEQFF
v_call: TRBV4-1
clone_size: many
d_call: TRBD1
j_call: TRBJ2-1

cdr3_nt: TGCAGTGCTAGAGATTACGTACAGGGCGGCGAGCAGTACTTC
cdr3_aa: CSARDYVQGGEQYF
v_call: TRBV20-1
clone_size: NA
d_call: NA
j_call: TRBJ2-7

cdr3_nt: TGTGCCAGCAGTGATGGGGCAGGGACCAACGAGCAGTACTTC
cdr3_aa: CASSDGAGTNEQYF
v_call: TRBV6-1
clone_size: few
d_call: NA
j_call: TRBJ2-7

cdr3_nt: TGTGCCAGCAGTTACGGACAACTACGATTCTTC
cdr3_aa: CASSYGQLRFF
v_call: TRBV6-6
clone_size: few
d_call: NA
j_call: TRBJ2-1

cdr3_nt: TGTGCCAGCAGCCCACTTGTGGAGCAGTACTTC
cdr3_aa: CASSPLVEQYF
v_call: TRBV12-3/TRBV12-4
clone_size: NA
d_call: NA
j_call: TRBJ2-7

cdr3_nt: TGCGCCAGCAGCCAAGGTGGGGGTGCCACTGAAGCTTTCTTT
cdr3_aa: CASSQGGGATEAFF
v_call: TRBV4-1
clone_size: few
d_call: NA
j_call: TRBJ1-1

cdr3_nt: TGTGCCAGCAGTGACTATTTGAGCTCCTATAATTCACCCCTCCACTTT
cdr3_aa: CASSDYLSSYNSPLHF
v_call: TRBV6-5
clone_size: few
d_call: NA
j_call: TRBJ1-6

cdr3_nt: TGTGCCAGCAGTCCCGGACAGATACTTACTAGCACAGATACGCAGTATTTT
cdr3_aa: CASSPGQILTSTDTQYF
v_call: TRBV27
clone_size: NA
d_call: NA
j_call: TRBJ2-3

cdr3_nt: TGCGCCAGCAGCTCGCGGGACTCGAGCACAGATACGCAGTATTTT
cdr3_aa: CASSSRDSSTDTQYF
v_call: TRBV5-1
clone_size: few
d_call: NA
j_call: TRBJ2-3